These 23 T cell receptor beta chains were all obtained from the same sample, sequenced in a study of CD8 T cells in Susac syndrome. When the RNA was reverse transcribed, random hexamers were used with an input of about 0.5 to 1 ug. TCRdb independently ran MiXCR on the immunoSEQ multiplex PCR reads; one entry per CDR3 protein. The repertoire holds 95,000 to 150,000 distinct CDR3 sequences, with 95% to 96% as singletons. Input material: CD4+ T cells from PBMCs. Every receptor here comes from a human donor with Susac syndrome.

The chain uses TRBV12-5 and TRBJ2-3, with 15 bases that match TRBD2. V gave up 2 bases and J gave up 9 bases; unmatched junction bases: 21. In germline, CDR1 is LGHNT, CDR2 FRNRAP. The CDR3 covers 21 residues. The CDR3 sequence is CASGLKVVGLAGGRTLGTQYF. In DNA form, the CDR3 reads TGTGCTAGTGGTTTGAAGGTGGTGGGACTAGCGGGAGGACGTACCCTCGGAACGCAGTATTTT.

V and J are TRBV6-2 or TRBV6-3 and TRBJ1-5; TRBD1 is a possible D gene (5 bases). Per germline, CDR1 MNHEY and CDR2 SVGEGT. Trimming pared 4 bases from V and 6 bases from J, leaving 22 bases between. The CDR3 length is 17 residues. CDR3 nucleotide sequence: TGTGCCAGCAGTTGGAGACAGCCACCTCCTTGGGGTCAGCCCCAGCATTTT. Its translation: CASSWRQPPPWGQPQHF.

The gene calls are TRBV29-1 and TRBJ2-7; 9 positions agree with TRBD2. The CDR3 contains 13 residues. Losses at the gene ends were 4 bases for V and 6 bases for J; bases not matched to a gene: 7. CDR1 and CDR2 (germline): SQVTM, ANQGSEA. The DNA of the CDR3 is TGCAGCGTTGTGGGACTAGCCCCTCTCGAGCAGTACTTC. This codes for CSVVGLAPLEQYF.

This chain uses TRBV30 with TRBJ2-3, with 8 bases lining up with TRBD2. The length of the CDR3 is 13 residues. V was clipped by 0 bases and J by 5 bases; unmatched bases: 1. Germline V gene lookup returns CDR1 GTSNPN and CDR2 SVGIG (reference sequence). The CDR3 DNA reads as TGTGCCTGGAGTGTACTAGCGGTAGATACGCAGTATTTT. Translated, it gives CAWSVLAVDTQYF. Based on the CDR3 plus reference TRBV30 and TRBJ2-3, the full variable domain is SQTIHQWPATLVQPVGSPLSLECTVEGTSNPNLYWYRQAAGRGLQLLFYSVGIGQISSEVPQNLSASRPQDRQFILSSKKLLLSDSGFYLCAWSVLAVDTQYFGPGTRLTVL.

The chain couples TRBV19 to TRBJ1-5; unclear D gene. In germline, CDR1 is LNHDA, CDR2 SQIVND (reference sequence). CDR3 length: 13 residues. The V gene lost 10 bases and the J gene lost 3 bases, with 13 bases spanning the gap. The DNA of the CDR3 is TGTGCCACCTCGGACGTCTTCAATCAGCCCCAGCATTTT. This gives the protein CATSDVFNQPQHF.

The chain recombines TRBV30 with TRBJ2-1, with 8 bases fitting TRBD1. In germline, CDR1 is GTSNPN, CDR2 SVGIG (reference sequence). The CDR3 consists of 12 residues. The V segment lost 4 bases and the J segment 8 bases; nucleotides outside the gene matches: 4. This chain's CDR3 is CAWTGGGHEQFF. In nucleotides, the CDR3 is TGTGCCTGGACAGGGGGCGGACATGAGCAGTTCTTC.

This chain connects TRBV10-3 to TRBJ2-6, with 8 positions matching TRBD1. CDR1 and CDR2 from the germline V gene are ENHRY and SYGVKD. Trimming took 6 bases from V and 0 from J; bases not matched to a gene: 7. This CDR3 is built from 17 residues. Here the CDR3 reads CAISTGGPSSGANVLTF. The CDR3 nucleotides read TGTGCCATCAGCACAGGGGGACCCAGCTCTGGGGCCAACGTCCTGACTTTC.

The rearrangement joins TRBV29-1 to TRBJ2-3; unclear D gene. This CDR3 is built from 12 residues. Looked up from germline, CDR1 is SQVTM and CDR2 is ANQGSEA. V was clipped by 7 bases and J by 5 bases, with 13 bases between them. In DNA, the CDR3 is TGCAGCGCCTGGGGAACGGGAGATACGCAGTATTTT. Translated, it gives CSAWGTGDTQYF.

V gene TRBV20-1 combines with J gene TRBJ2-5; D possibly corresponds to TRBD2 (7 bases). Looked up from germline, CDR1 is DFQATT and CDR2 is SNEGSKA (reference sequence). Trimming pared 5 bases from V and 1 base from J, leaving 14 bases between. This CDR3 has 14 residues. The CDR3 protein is CSAVGGETQETQYF. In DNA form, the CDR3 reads TGCAGTGCTGTAGGGGGGGAGACCCAAGAGACCCAGTACTTC.

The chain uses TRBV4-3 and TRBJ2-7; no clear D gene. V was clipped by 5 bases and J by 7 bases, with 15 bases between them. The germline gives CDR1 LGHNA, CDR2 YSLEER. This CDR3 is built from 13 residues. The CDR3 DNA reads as TGCGCCAGCAGCAAGGAGACTTTTAGGGAGCAGTACTTC. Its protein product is CASSKETFREQYF.

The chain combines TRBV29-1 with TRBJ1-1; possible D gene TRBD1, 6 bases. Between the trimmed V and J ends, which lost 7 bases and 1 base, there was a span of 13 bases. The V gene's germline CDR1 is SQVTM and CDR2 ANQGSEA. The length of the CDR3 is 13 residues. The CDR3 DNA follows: TGCAGCGCGAAAGGGGGGGCGAACACTGAAGCTTTCTTT. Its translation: CSAKGGANTEAFF.

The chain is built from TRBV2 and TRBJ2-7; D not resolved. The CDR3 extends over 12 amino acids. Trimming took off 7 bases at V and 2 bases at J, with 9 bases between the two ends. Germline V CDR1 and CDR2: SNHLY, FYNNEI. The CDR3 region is CASTQSTYEQYF. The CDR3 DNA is TGTGCCAGCACCCAGTCTACCTACGAGCAGTACTTC.

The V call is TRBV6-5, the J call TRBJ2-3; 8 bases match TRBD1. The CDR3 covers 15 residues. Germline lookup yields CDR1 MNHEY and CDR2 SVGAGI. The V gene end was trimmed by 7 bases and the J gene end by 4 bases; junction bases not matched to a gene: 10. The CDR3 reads CASNPGQVAADTQYF. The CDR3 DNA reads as TGTGCCAGCAATCCGGGACAGGTCGCGGCAGATACGCAGTATTTT.

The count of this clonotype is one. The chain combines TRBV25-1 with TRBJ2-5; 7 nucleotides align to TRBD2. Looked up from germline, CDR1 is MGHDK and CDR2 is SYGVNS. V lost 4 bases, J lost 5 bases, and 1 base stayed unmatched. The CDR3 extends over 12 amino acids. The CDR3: CASSAGRETQYF. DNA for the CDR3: TGTGCCAGCAGTGCCGGGAGGGAGACCCAGTACTTC.

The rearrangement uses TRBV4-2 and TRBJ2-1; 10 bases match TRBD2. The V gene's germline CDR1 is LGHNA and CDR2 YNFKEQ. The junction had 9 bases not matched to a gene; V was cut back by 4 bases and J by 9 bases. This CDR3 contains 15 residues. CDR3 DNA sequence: TGTGCCAGCAGCCTCCGAGCGGGAGGGTCCCCTGAGCAGTTCTTC. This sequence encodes CASSLRAGGSPEQFF.

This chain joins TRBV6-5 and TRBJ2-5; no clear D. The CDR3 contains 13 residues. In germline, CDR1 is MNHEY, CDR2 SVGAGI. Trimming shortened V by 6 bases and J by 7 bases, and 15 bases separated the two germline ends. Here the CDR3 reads CASSGSRDGTQYF. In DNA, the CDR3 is TGTGCCAGCAGCGGGTCCCGAGACGGGACCCAGTACTTC.

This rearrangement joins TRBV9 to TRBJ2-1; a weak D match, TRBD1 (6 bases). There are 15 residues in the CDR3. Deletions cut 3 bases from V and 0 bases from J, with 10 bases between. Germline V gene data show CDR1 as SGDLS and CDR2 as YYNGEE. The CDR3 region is CASSATGSSYNEQFF. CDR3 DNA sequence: TGTGCCAGCAGCGCCACAGGGAGCTCCTACAATGAGCAGTTCTTC.

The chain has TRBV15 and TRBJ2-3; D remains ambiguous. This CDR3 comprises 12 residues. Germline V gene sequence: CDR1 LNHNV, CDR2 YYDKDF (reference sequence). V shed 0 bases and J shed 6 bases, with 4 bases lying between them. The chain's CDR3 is CATSRDGDTQYF. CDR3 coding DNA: TGTGCCACCAGCAGAGACGGCGATACGCAGTATTTT.

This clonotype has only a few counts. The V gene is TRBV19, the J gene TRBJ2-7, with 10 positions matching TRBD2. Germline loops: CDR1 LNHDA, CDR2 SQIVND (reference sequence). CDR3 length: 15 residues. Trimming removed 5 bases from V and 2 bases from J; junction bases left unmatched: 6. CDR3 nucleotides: TGTGCCAGTAGTCTACTAGCGGGACCCACCTACGAGCAGTACTTC. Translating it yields CASSLLAGPTYEQYF.

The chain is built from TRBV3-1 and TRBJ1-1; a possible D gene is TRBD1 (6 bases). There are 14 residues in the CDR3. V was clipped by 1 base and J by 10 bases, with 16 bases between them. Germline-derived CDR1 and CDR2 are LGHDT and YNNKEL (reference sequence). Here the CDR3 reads CASSQGTGKSAAFF. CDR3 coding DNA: TGTGCCAGCAGCCAAGGAACAGGGAAGTCCGCAGCTTTCTTT. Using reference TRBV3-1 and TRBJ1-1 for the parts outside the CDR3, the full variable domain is DTAVSQTPKYLVTQMGNDKSIKCEQNLGHDTMYWYKQDSKKFLKIMFSYNNKELIINETVPNRFSPKSPDKAHLNLHINSLELGDSAVYFCASSQGTGKSAAFFGQGTRLTVV.

The CDR3 region has the DNA TGTGCCAGCAGGGAGAGGGGAAAGGTGGAGACCCAGTACTTC. This encodes CASRERGKVETQYF. The chain links TRBV6-5 to TRBJ2-5; D tentatively reads TRBD1 or TRBD2 (5 bases each). The V and J ends lost 6 bases and 5 bases respectively, with 16 bases between them. The CDR3 loop spans 14 amino acids. Germline CDR1 and CDR2: MNHEY and SVGAGI.

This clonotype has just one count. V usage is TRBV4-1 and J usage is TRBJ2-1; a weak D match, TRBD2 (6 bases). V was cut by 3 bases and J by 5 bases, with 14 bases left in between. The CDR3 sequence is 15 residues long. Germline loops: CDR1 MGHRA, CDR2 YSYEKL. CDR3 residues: CASSQQLLANNEQFF. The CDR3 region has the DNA TGCGCCAGCAGCCAGCAATTACTAGCAAACAATGAGCAGTTCTTC.

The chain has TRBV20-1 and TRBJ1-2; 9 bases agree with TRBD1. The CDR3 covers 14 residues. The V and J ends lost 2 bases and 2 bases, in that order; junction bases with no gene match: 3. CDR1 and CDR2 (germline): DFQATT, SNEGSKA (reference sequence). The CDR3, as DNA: TGCAGTGCTAGATCTGGGACAGGGAACTATGGCTACACCTTC. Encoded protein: CSARSGTGNYGYTF.